This TCR beta chain was retrieved from a study of control samples from healthy donors and cancer patients. Only in-frame clones appear in the TCRdb table, and some are missing; sequencing was by immunoSEQ multiplex PCR. The profile shows a few hundred thousand clones, around 90% of them singletons. Germline CDR1 and CDR2: LNHNV and YYDKDF (reference sequence). This CDR3 is 15 amino acids long. The V and J ends lost 0 bases and 0 bases respectively, with 6 bases between them. Sequenced input: PBMCs. This rearrangement joins TRBV15 to TRBJ1-3; D unresolved. The clonotype originates from a man aged 40-49 years with head and neck cancer. The chain's CDR3 is CATSRESISGNTIYF. CDR3 sequence (DNA): TGTGCCACCAGCAGAGAATCTATCTCTGGAAACACCATATATTTT.